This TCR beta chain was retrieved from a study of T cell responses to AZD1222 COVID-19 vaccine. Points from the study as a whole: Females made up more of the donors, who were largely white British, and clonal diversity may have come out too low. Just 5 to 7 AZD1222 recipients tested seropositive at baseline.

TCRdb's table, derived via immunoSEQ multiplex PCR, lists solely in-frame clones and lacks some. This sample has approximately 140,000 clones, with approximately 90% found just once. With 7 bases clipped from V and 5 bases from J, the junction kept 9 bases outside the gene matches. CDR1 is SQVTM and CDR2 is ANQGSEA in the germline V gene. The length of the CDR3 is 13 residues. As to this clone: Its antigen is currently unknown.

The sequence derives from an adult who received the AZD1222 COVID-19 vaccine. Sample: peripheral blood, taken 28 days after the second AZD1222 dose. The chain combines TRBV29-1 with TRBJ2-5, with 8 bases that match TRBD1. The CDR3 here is CSGGQGAGETQYF. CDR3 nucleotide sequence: TGCAGCGGCGGGCAGGGGGCTGGGGAGACCCAGTACTTC.